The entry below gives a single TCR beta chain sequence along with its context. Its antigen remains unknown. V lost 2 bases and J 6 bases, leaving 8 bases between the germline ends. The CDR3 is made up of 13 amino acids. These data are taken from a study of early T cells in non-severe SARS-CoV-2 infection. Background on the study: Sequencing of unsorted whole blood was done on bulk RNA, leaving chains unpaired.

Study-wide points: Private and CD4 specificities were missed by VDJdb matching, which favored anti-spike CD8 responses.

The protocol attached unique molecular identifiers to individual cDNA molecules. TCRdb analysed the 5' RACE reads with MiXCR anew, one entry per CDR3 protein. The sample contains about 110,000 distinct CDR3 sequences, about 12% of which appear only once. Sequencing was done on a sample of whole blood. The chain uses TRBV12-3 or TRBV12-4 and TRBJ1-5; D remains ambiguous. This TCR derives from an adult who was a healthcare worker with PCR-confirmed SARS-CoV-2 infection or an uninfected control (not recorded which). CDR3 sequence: CASSLNDGQPQHF. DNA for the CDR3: TGTGCCAGCAGTTTAAACGACGGTCAGCCCCAGCATTTT.